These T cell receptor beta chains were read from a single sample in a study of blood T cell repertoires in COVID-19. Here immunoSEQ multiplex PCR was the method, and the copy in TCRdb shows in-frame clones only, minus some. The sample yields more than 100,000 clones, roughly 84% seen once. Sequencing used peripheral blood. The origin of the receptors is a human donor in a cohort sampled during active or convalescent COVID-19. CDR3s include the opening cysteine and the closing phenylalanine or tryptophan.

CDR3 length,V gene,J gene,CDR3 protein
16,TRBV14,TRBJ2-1,CASSQVRTGGRNEQFF
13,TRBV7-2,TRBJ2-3,CASSLRLAGADYF
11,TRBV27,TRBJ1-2,CASRNRGGYTF
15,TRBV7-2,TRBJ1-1,CASSFRTGLRTEAFF
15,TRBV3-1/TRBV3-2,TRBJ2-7,CASSQDMGLAGALYF
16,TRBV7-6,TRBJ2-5,CASSLAEVAGVETQYF
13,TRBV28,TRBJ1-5,CASSRQGRQPQHF
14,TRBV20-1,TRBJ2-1,CSASPRGGRNEQFF
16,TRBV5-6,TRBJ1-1,CASSLVGSRGTTEAFF
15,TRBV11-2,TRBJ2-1,CASSPRDIAYNEQFF
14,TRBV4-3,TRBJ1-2,CASSQVIGVDGYTF
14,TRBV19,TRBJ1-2,CASSSGGDSGGYTF
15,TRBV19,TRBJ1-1,CASSVARGANTEAFF
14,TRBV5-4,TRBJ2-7,CASSPRQGSYEQYF
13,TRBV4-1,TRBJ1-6,CASSQDPRGTLHF
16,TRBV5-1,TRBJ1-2,CASSLVVGGQGDGYTF
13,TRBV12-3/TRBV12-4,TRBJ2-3,CASSSGGRDTQYF
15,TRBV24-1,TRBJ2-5,CATARTTDRGETQYF
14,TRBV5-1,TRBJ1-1,CASSLDRGNTEAFF
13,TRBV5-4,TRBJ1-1,CASSLDRNTEAFF
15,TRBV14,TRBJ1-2,CASSQDLGRGGGYTF
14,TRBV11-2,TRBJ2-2,CASSPTRGTGELFF
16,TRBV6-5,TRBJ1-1,CASSSGTGRMNTEAFF
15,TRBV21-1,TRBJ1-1,CASSKRVSPNTEAFF
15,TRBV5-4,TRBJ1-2,CASSPRGALVAGETF
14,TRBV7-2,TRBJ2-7,CASSRRGRSYEQYF
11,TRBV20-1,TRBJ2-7,CSASGDSEQYF
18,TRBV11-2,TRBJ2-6,CASSLMIWTETGANVLTF
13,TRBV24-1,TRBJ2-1,CATSGSGGNEQFF
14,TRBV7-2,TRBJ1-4,CASSRTGTNEKLFF
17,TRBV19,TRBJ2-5,CANQPTRETERAETQYF
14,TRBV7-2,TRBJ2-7,CASSLRTSGDEQYF
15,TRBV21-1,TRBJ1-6,CASTPRRVYNSPLHF
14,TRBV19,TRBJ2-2,CASSWTGGTGELFF
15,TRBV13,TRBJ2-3,CASSLTGATTDTQYF
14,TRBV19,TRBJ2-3,CASNGGGDSDTQYF
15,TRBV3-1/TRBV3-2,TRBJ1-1,CASSHLDRGGTEAFF
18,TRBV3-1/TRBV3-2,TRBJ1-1,CASSQDNWTGEGYTEAFF
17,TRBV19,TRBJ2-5,CASSIGGLAGAQETQYF
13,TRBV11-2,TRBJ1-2,CASSLAYTYGYTF
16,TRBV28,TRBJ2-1,CASSATSGGSYNEQFF
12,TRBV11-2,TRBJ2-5,CASSLGRGPQYF
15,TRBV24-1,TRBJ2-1,CATSDRGGGASEQFF
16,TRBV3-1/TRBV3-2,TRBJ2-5,CASSQDWAGEGETQYF
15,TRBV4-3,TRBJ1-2,CASSQEIGGNRGYTF
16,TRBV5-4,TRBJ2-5,CASSSPGLRAGETQYF
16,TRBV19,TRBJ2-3,CASSMGGRGVTDTQYF
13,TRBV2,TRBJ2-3,CASRRALLGTQYF
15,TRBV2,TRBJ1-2,CASRTGTATNYGYTF
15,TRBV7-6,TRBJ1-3,CASSLRRGPGNTIYF
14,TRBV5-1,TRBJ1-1,CASSFQGFHTEAFF
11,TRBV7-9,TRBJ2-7,CASSPSYEQYF
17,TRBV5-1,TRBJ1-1,CASSLEWDRGAHTEAFF
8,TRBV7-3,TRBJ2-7,CASTMQYF
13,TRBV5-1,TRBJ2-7,CASSLGIGPGQYF
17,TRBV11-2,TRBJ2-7,CASSPGTSGRASYEQYF
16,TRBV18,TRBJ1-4,CASSPNQGSSNEKLFF
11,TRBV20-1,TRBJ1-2,CSHQRGYGYTF